The 7 T cell receptor beta chains in this list originate from one sample, sequenced in a study of blood T cell repertoires in COVID-19. Here immunoSEQ multiplex PCR was the method, and the copy in TCRdb shows in-frame clones only, minus some. The sample carries roughly 63,000 clones, more than 60% recorded once. The source material was peripheral blood. All receptors derive from a human donor in a cohort sampled during active COVID-19.

This chain connects TRBV11-2 to TRBJ2-7; 12 bases align to TRBD2. CDR3 length equals 15 residues. Looked up from germline, CDR1 is SGHAT and CDR2 is FQNNGV. Trimming cost V 1 base and J 6 bases; bases outside gene matches: 4. CDR3 in amino acids: CASSLGTSGKSEQYF. For the CDR3, the DNA is TGTGCCAGCAGCTTAGGGACTAGCGGGAAAAGCGAGCAGTACTTC.

The V and J genes are TRBV9 and TRBJ2-3, with D possibly matching TRBD1 (5 bases). Deletions cut 0 bases from V and 4 bases from J, with 18 bases between. The CDR3 has 17 residues. Per germline, CDR1 SGDLS and CDR2 YYNGEE. The CDR3, as DNA: TGTGCCAGCAGCGTAGGGAAGGGGTACACAAATGCAGATACGCAGTATTTT. This sequence encodes CASSVGKGYTNADTQYF.

V and J are TRBV5-1 and TRBJ1-1, with D possibly TRBD1 on 5 matching bases. Germline lookup yields CDR1 SGHRS and CDR2 YFSETQ. CDR3 length equals 19 residues. The V end was cut by 0 bases, the J end by 0 bases, with 21 bases between. Here the CDR3 DNA reads TGCGCCAGCAGCTTGGTACCGTTGACAGACGTAAACATGAACACTGAAGCTTTCTTT. Its protein product is CASSLVPLTDVNMNTEAFF.

The rearrangement joins TRBV7-9 to TRBJ2-3; unclear D gene. The CDR3 length is 17 residues. V lost 4 bases, J lost 2 bases, and 19 bases lay in between. The germline gives CDR1 SEHNR, CDR2 FQNEAQ (reference sequence). The CDR3 bases are TGTGCCAGCAGCTCATGGCCGGTACAGACCGACACAGATACGCAGTATTTT. This gives the protein CASSSWPVQTDTDTQYF.

This chain joins TRBV11-1 and TRBJ1-6, with D possibly matching TRBD1 (6 bases). V gave up 4 bases and J gave up 8 bases, with 12 bases separating them. The CDR3 covers 14 residues. Germline V gives CDR1 SGHAT, CDR2 FQDESV (reference sequence). The CDR3 DNA sequence: TGTGCCAGCAGCTCGTGGACAGTAGATTCACCCCTCCACTTT. It specifies CASSSWTVDSPLHF.

This clone has only one observation. The rearrangement joins TRBV15 to TRBJ2-3, with 9 bases that match TRBD2. V was pared by 11 bases and J by 0 bases, with 3 bases of the junction left unmatched. Per the germline V gene, CDR1 is LNHNV and CDR2 is YYDKDF (reference sequence). The CDR3 consists of 13 residues. DNA of the CDR3: TGTGCCGCTAGCGGGACTAGCACAGATACGCAGTATTTT. Protein sequence: CAASGTSTDTQYF.

The V call is TRBV2, the J call TRBJ1-4; 12 bases match TRBD1. J was trimmed by 11 bases and V by 6 bases; bases with no gene match: 1. There are 12 residues in the CDR3. CDR1 is SNHLY, CDR2 FYNNEI, per germline. CDR3: CASRGTGGKLFF. The CDR3 bases are TGTGCCAGCAGGGGGACAGGGGGCAAACTGTTTTTT.